This TCR beta chain was sequenced in a study of identical twins. This CDR3 spans 15 amino acids. Germline V gene lookup returns CDR1 MGHRA and CDR2 YSYEKL. The junction had 7 bases not matched to a gene; V was cut back by 5 bases and J by 1 base. TCRdb re-called the 5' RACE reads with MiXCR, one entry per CDR3 protein. The sample has 250,000 to 300,000 distinct CDR3 sequences, approximately 8.3% seen once. Remarks on this clonotype: A much larger clone is a single base away; this may be a read error.

The sample was also linked to a second study, of yellow fever vaccine responses in identical twins.

The rearrangement uses TRBV4-1 and TRBJ2-7; 8 bases map to TRBD1. Material: CD8+ T cells sorted from blood. The receptor comes from a young woman in good health. CDR3 region: CASSNDRGVSYEQYF. DNA of the CDR3: TGCGCCAGCAGCAATGACAGGGGAGTTTCCTACGAGCAGTACTTC.